The T cell receptor (beta chain) under discussion was sequenced for a study of cytomegalovirus exposure and HLA in healthy donors. Notes on the study in general: For presence/absence analyses, sequencing depth was assumed to be roughly uniform across donors.

In the PCR, 60 Vbeta and 13 Jbeta primers were used. Profiled with immunoSEQ multiplex PCR; TCRdb holds only in-frame clones, not every one. The sample has 110,000 to 150,000 clones, 70% to 75% seen once. This clone was counted a single time. Its antigen is unknown. Per the germline V gene, CDR1 is LGHNT and CDR2 is FRNRAP. Trimming cost V 4 bases and J 2 bases, with 27 bases left between them. This CDR3 spans 19 amino acids. The receptor was isolated from a human donor in good health. The chain joins TRBV12-5 to TRBJ2-7; weak D call: TRBD1 (7 bases). Input material: PBMCs. The CDR3 region is CASGSIRGRGSGRAYEQYF. The CDR3 bases are TGTGCTAGTGGTTCCATTAGGGGGCGAGGGTCCGGGAGAGCCTACGAGCAGTACTTC.